This TCR beta chain stems from a study of blood T cell repertoires in COVID-19. As for the study in general: Acute and convalescent COVID-19 specimens originated in the United States, Italy and Spain. Nucleic acid was either cDNA or gDNA, and it came from T cells, B-cell-depleted T cells, or PBMCs.

In the study's own analysis: For nucleated cells, counts were estimated from reference gene primer amplification. Repertoires were generated with immunoSEQ multiplex PCR, while TCRdb's copy carries only in-frame clones and drops some. V and J calls and clone size are those listed in that table; D and trimming were worked out from the DNA. Of 100,000 to 150,000 clones detected, over 75% appear once; the ten largest clones hold approximately 30%. The germline CDR1 and CDR2 sequences are SEHNR and FQNEAQ (reference sequence). V was pared by 6 bases and J by 4 bases, with 12 bases between. The CDR3 loop spans 13 amino acids.

The receptor's source is a woman older than 75 with acute or convalescent COVID-19. The V gene is TRBV7-9, the J gene TRBJ1-1; D uncertain. Material: peripheral blood. CDR3 sequence reads: CASRTPNVTEAFF. In nucleotides, the CDR3 is TGTGCCAGCAGAACCCCTAACGTCACTGAAGCTTTCTTT. Filled out from reference TRBV7-9 and TRBJ1-1, the complete variable domain reads DTGVSQNPRHKITKRGQNVTFRCDPISEHNRLYWYRQTLGQGPEFLTYFQNEAQLEKSRLLSDRFSAERPKGSFSTLEIQRTEQGDSAMYLCASRTPNVTEAFFGQGTRLTVV.